A selection of T cell receptor beta chains follows, all from one sample in a study of T cell responses to AZD1222 COVID-19 vaccine. The protocol was immunoSEQ multiplex PCR, while the TCRdb copy is restricted to in-frame clones and leaves out a portion. This sample yields approximately 260,000 clones, of which more than 80% are seen a single time; roughly 0.6% belongs to the top ten. Sequenced here: peripheral blood, sampled on day 0 of AZD1222 vaccination. All receptors derive from an adult in good health. Each CDR3 is given with its conserved first and last residue. The D gene is left open where the match is weak. Size values are once, few and many counts, or a class for expanded clones, and some rows have none.

D: NA; length: 14; J: TRBJ2-7; size: once; V: TRBV28; DNA: TGTGCCAGCATCCCGGGACATCTCCCCTACGAGCAGTACTTC; CDR3: CASIPGHLPYEQYF
D: TRBD1; length: 15; J: TRBJ2-5; size: once; V: TRBV14; DNA: TGTGCCAGCAGCCAATGGGACAGGGACCAAGAGACCCAGTACTTC; CDR3: CASSQWDRDQETQYF
D: NA; length: 14; J: TRBJ1-1; size: NA; V: TRBV25-1; DNA: TGTGCCAGCAGTGGATGGATCGCGGATACTGAAGCTTTCTTT; CDR3: CASSGWIADTEAFF
D: NA; length: 15; J: TRBJ1-2; size: NA; V: TRBV3-1/TRBV3-2; DNA: TGTGCCAGCAGCCAATTCAGGGGAGCTAACTATGGCTACACCTTC; CDR3: CASSQFRGANYGYTF
D: NA; length: 12; J: TRBJ2-1; size: NA; V: TRBV29-1; DNA: TGCAGCGTTGATACCCCGCCACTACCCCAGTTCTTC; CDR3: CSVDTPPLPQFF
D: TRBD1; length: 13; J: TRBJ2-7; size: NA; V: TRBV28; DNA: TGTGCCAGCAGTTTAGGGACAGGGTATGAGCAGTACTTC; CDR3: CASSLGTGYEQYF
D: NA; length: 12; J: TRBJ1-1; size: once; V: TRBV29-1; DNA: TGCAGCGTTAGTAAGGCGAACACTGAAGCTTTCTTT; CDR3: CSVSKANTEAFF
D: NA; length: 15; J: TRBJ1-1; size: NA; V: TRBV18; DNA: TGTGCCAGCTCACCCCCCGGCCAGCCAGGCACTGAAGCTTTCTTT; CDR3: CASSPPGQPGTEAFF
D: NA; length: 13; J: TRBJ1-1; size: NA; V: TRBV28; DNA: TGTGCCAGCACCCTTAACCGACTCAGGCGAGCTTTCTTT; CDR3: CASTLNRLRRAFF
D: NA; length: 11; J: TRBJ2-1; size: NA; V: TRBV28; DNA: TGTGCCAGCAGTTCGTACAATGAGCAGTTCTTC; CDR3: CASSSYNEQFF
D: TRBD1; length: 15; J: TRBJ1-1; size: NA; V: TRBV4-1; DNA: TGCGCCAGCAGCCAAACAACAGGGGCGAACACTGAAGCTTTCTTT; CDR3: CASSQTTGANTEAFF
D: NA; length: 18; J: TRBJ2-1; size: NA; V: TRBV6-4; DNA: TGTGCCAGCAGGGAAGTCCTTTGGATCCCACGCTCCTACAATGAGCAGTTCTTC; CDR3: CASREVLWIPRSYNEQFF
D: TRBD2; length: 18; J: TRBJ2-2; size: NA; V: TRBV7-9; DNA: TGTGCCAGCAGCTTTTGGACTAGCGGGAGTAGTGGCACCGGGGAGCTGTTTTTT; CDR3: CASSFWTSGSSGTGELFF
D: TRBD2; length: 15; J: TRBJ2-1; size: NA; V: TRBV7-3; DNA: TGTGCCAGCAGCCCCTCGGGAGCGGGGGTCGATGAGCAGTTCTTC; CDR3: CASSPSGAGVDEQFF
D: NA; length: 14; J: TRBJ2-1; size: NA; V: TRBV5-1; DNA: TGCGCCAGCAGCTCGGGAAGAGAGGGGATTGAGCAGTTCTTC; CDR3: CASSSGREGIEQFF
D: NA; length: 14; J: TRBJ2-6; size: NA; V: TRBV28; DNA: TGTGCCAGCAGCCCCAGGGCTGGGGCCAACGTCCTGACTTTC; CDR3: CASSPRAGANVLTF
D: NA; length: 15; J: TRBJ1-5; size: once; V: TRBV7-9; DNA: TGTGCCAGCAGCTTCGGGACGGATAGCAATCAGCCCCAGCATTTT; CDR3: CASSFGTDSNQPQHF
D: TRBD2; length: 14; J: TRBJ2-1; size: NA; V: TRBV18; DNA: TGTGCCAGCTCCCGGGAGGGCCTGTACAATGAGCAGTTCTTC; CDR3: CASSREGLYNEQFF
D: TRBD2; length: 15; J: TRBJ2-1; size: once; V: TRBV4-3; DNA: TGCGCCAGCAGCCAAGATTTGACTAGCGGGAGAGAGCAGTTCTTC; CDR3: CASSQDLTSGREQFF
D: TRBD1; length: 14; J: TRBJ1-3; size: NA; V: TRBV9; DNA: TGTGCCAGCAGCGTAGGCGGACAGGAAAACACCATATATTTT; CDR3: CASSVGGQENTIYF
D: NA; length: 15; J: TRBJ1-2; size: NA; V: TRBV27; DNA: TGTGCCAGCAGTTTATACGACGGGGGGGGCAATGGCTACACCTTC; CDR3: CASSLYDGGGNGYTF
D: TRBD1; length: 13; J: TRBJ2-7; size: NA; V: TRBV5-1; DNA: TGCGCCAGCAGCCCCGGGGACAGTTACGAGCAGTACTTC; CDR3: CASSPGDSYEQYF
D: TRBD2; length: 16; J: TRBJ2-7; size: NA; V: TRBV4-1; DNA: TGCGCCAGCAGCCAAGATGGGTGGGGGGGAGCCTACGAGCAGTACTTC; CDR3: CASSQDGWGGAYEQYF
D: NA; length: 16; J: TRBJ2-7; size: NA; V: TRBV10-3; DNA: TGTGCCATCAGTGTAATAGGACAGGGGACTAGGTACGAGCAGTACTTC; CDR3: CAISVIGQGTRYEQYF
D: NA; length: 14; J: TRBJ2-3; size: NA; V: TRBV7-9; DNA: TGTGCCAGCAGCCTAAGGGGTGGCACAGATACGCAGTATTTT; CDR3: CASSLRGGTDTQYF
D: NA; length: 13; J: TRBJ2-5; size: NA; V: TRBV6-5; DNA: TGTGCCAGCAGGCCGGAACACAGGAAGACCCAGTACTTC; CDR3: CASRPEHRKTQYF
D: NA; length: 15; J: TRBJ1-2; size: few; V: TRBV27; DNA: TGTGCCAGCAGTCCGGACAGCTTCTATGTCTATGGCTACACCTTC; CDR3: CASSPDSFYVYGYTF
D: NA; length: 14; J: TRBJ1-1; size: NA; V: TRBV3-1/TRBV3-2; DNA: TGTGCCAGCAGCCAACCGGGGGGGACCACTGAAGCTTTCTTT; CDR3: CASSQPGGTTEAFF
D: TRBD1; length: 15; J: TRBJ2-1; size: NA; V: TRBV7-3; DNA: TGTGCCAGCAGCTTAGGGGGGACAGGGCAGAGTGAGCAGTTCTTC; CDR3: CASSLGGTGQSEQFF
D: TRBD2; length: 17; J: TRBJ2-2; size: NA; V: TRBV9; DNA: TGTGCCAGCAGCGTAGCTACTGGGGGGGGTTACACCGGGGAGCTGTTTTTT; CDR3: CASSVATGGGYTGELFF
D: TRBD1; length: 13; J: TRBJ2-5; size: NA; V: TRBV24-1; DNA: TGTGCCACCAGCGGACAGGGCGGGGAGACCCAGTACTTC; CDR3: CATSGQGGETQYF
D: NA; length: 20; J: TRBJ2-1; size: once; V: TRBV18; DNA: TGTGCCAGCTCGCAAGCTGGGGCGGGACCCCTAACTTTCTCCTACAATGAGCAGTTCTTC; CDR3: CASSQAGAGPLTFSYNEQFF
D: NA; length: 14; J: TRBJ1-1; size: few; V: TRBV7-8; DNA: TGTGCCAGCAGCTTAGCTCAGGGCTACACTGAAGCTTTCTTT; CDR3: CASSLAQGYTEAFF
D: TRBD1; length: 19; J: TRBJ2-1; size: NA; V: TRBV9; DNA: TGTGCCAGCAGCGTAGAGTCAGGGGGATCTTGGGGTACAAAGAATGAGCAGTTCTTC; CDR3: CASSVESGGSWGTKNEQFF
D: NA; length: 14; J: TRBJ2-7; size: NA; V: TRBV5-1; DNA: TGCGCCAGCAGCTTGGACGGTTACTCCTACGAGCAGTACTTC; CDR3: CASSLDGYSYEQYF
D: TRBD2; length: 15; J: TRBJ2-1; size: NA; V: TRBV28; DNA: TGTGCCAGCAGTCGCCACGGGACTAGCGGGAGAGAGCAGTTCTTC; CDR3: CASSRHGTSGREQFF
D: TRBD1; length: 13; J: TRBJ1-5; size: NA; V: TRBV2; DNA: TGTGCCAGCACCCGACAGGGGAGTCAGCCCCAGCATTTT; CDR3: CASTRQGSQPQHF
D: NA; length: 16; J: TRBJ1-1; size: NA; V: TRBV6-5; DNA: TGTGCCAGCAGTTACGGTTCAGGGACTTACCTCACTGAAGCTTTCTTT; CDR3: CASSYGSGTYLTEAFF
D: NA; length: 15; J: TRBJ2-2; size: NA; V: TRBV7-9; DNA: TGTGCCAGCAGCCCCCCAGGGCTGATGACCGGGGAGCTGTTTTTT; CDR3: CASSPPGLMTGELFF
D: TRBD2; length: 14; J: TRBJ2-1; size: NA; V: TRBV10-3; DNA: TGTGCCACTGGCGCGGGGGGGTTAACGGATGAGCAGTTCTTC; CDR3: CATGAGGLTDEQFF
D: NA; length: 13; J: TRBJ1-4; size: NA; V: TRBV14; DNA: TGTGCCAGCAGCCAAGATGCATATGAAAAACTGTTTTTT; CDR3: CASSQDAYEKLFF
D: NA; length: 15; J: TRBJ1-3; size: NA; V: TRBV28; DNA: TGTGCCAGCAGTCAAGGGACTCACTCTGGAAACACCATATATTTT; CDR3: CASSQGTHSGNTIYF
D: TRBD2; length: 15; J: TRBJ2-7; size: once; V: TRBV10-2; DNA: TGCGCCAGCCGGGGACTAGGGACTGACTCCTACGAGCAGTACTTC; CDR3: CASRGLGTDSYEQYF
D: TRBD1; length: 18; J: TRBJ1-5; size: NA; V: TRBV7-9; DNA: TGTGCCAGCAGCTTAGGGGAAACCGGGACAGAAAGCAATCAGCCCCAGCATTTT; CDR3: CASSLGETGTESNQPQHF
D: NA; length: 13; J: TRBJ2-3; size: NA; V: TRBV7-9; DNA: TGTGCCAGCAGAGGGGGGGTTCAGGATACGCAGTATTTT; CDR3: CASRGGVQDTQYF
D: TRBD1; length: 13; J: TRBJ1-1; size: NA; V: TRBV19; DNA: TGTGCCAGTAGGACAGGGGCGAACACTGAAGCTTTCTTT; CDR3: CASRTGANTEAFF
D: TRBD2; length: 16; J: TRBJ2-1; size: NA; V: TRBV4-2; DNA: TGTGCCAGCAGCCACATCGGGAGGGCCGGCTACAATGAGCAGTTCTTC; CDR3: CASSHIGRAGYNEQFF
D: NA; length: 13; J: TRBJ1-4; size: once; V: TRBV20-1; DNA: TGCAGTGCTAGTCGAGGCGGTAATGAAAAACTGTTTTTT; CDR3: CSASRGGNEKLFF
D: TRBD2; length: 16; J: TRBJ2-3; size: NA; V: TRBV28; DNA: TGTGCCAGCAGTTTACCGGGACTAGCGGGCACAGATACGCAGTATTTT; CDR3: CASSLPGLAGTDTQYF
D: TRBD1; length: 12; J: TRBJ1-5; size: NA; V: TRBV2; DNA: TGTGCCAGCAGAAAGACAGGGGGGCCCCAGCATTTT; CDR3: CASRKTGGPQHF
D: TRBD1; length: 14; J: TRBJ1-1; size: NA; V: TRBV10-3; DNA: TGTGCCATCAGGGGGACAGTCGGCAACACTGAAGCTTTCTTT; CDR3: CAIRGTVGNTEAFF